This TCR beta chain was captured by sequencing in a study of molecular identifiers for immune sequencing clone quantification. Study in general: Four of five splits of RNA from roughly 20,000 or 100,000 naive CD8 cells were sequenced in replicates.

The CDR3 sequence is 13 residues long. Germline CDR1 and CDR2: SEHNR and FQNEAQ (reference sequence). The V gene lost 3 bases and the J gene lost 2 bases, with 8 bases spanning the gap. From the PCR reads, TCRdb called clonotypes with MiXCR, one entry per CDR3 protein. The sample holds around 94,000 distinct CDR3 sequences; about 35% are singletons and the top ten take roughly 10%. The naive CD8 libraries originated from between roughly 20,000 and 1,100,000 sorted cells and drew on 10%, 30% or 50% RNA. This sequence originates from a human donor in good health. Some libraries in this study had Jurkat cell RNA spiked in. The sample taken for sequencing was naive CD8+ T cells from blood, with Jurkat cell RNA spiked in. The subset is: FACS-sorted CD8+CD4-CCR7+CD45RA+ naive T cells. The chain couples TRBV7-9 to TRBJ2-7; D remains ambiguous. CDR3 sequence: CASSFRSPYEQYF. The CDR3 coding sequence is TGTGCCAGCAGCTTCAGGTCGCCCTACGAGCAGTACTTC.